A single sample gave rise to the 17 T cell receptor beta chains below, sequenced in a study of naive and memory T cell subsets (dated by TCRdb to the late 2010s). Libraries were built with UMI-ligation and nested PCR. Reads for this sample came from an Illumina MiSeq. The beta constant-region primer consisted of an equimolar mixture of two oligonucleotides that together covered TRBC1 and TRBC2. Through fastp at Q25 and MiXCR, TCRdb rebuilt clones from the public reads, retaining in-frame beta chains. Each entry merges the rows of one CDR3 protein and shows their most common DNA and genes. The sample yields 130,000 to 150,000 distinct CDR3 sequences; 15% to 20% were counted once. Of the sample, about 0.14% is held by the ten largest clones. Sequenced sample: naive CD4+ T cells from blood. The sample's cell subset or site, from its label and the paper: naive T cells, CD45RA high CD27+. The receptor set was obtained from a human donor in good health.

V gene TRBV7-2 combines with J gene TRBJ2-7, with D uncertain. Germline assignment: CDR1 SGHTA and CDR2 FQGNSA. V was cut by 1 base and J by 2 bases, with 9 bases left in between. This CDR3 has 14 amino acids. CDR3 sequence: CASSLGPSAYEQYF. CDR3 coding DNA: TGTGCCAGCAGCTTAGGCCCCAGCGCCTACGAGCAGTACTTC. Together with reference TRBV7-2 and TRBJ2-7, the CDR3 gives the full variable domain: GAGVSQSPSNKVTEKGKDVELRCDPISGHTALYWYRQSLGQGLEFLIYFQGNSAPDKSGLPSDRFSAERTGGSVSTLTIQRTQQEDSAVYLCASSLGPSAYEQYFGPGTRLTVT.

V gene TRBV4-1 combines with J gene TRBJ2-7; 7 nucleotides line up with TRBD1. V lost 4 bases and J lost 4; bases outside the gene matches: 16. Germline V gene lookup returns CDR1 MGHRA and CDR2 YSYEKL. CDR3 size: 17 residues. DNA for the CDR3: TGCGCCAGCAGCCCCCCCTTTATTGCGGACAGGCGGTACGAGCAGTACTTC. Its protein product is CASSPPFIADRRYEQYF.

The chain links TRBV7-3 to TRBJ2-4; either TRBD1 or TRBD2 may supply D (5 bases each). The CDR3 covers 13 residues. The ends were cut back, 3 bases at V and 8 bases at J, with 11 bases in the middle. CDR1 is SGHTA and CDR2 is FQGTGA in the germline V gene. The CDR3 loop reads CASSFRGSDIQYF. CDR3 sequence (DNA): TGTGCCAGCAGCTTTAGGGGTAGCGACATTCAGTACTTC.

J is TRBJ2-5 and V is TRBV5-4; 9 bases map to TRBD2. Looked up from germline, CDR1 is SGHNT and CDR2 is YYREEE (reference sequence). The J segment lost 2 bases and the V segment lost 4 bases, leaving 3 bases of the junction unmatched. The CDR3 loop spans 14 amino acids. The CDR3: CASSPGLAQETQYF. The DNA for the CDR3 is TGTGCCAGCAGCCCCGGACTAGCGCAAGAGACCCAGTACTTC.

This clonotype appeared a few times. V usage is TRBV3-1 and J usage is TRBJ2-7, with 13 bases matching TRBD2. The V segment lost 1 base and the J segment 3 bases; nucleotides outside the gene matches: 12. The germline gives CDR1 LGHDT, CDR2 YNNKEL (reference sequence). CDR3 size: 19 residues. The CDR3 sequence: CASSQVGLAGDTNYYEQYF. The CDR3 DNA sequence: TGTGCCAGCAGCCAAGTTGGACTAGCGGGAGACACGAACTACTACGAGCAGTACTTC.

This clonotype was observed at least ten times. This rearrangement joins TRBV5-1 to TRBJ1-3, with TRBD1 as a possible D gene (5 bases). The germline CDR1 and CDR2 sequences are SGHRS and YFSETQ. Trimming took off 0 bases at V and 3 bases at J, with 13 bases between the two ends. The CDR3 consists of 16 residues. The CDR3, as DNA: TGCGCCAGCAGCTTGGCCGGGGCAGGGCTTGGAAACACCATATATTTT. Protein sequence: CASSLAGAGLGNTIYF.

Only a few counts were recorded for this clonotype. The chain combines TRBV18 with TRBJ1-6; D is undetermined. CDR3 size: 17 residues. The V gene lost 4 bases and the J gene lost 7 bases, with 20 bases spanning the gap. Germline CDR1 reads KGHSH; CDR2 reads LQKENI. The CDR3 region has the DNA TGTGCCAGCTCACAGTGGACCGCCGAAACATCAAATTCACCCCTCCACTTT. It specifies CASSQWTAETSNSPLHF.

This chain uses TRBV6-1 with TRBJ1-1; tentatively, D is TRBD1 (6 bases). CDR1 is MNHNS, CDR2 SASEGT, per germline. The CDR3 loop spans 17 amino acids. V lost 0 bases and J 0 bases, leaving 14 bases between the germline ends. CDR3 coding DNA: TGTGCCAGCAGTGAAGCGCGCAGGACAGTCATGAACACTGAAGCTTTCTTT. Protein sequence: CASSEARRTVMNTEAFF.

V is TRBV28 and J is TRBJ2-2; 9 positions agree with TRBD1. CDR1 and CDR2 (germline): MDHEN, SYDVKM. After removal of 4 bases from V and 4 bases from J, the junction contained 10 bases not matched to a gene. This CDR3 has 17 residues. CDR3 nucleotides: TGTGCCAGCAGTTCGAGTGGGACAGGGAGTGGCACCGGGGAGCTGTTTTTT. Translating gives CASSSSGTGSGTGELFF.

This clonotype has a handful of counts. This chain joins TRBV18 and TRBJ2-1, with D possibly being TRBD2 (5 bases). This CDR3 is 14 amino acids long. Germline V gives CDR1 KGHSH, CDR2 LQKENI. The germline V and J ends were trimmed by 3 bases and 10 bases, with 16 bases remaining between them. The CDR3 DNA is TGTGCCAGCTCACCTGGACTGACCGACGACGAGCAGTTCTTC. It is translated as CASSPGLTDDEQFF.

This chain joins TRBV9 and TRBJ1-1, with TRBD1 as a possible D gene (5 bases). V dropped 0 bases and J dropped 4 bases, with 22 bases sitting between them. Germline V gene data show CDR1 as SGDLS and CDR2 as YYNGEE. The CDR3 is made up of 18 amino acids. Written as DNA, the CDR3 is TGTGCCAGCAGCGTAGTGTTTTTGACAGCTGGGGTGAGCACTGAAGCTTTCTTT. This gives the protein CASSVVFLTAGVSTEAFF.

The DNA for the CDR3 is TGTGCCAGCTCACGGGGAGCCTGGGATACGCAGTATTTT. Protein: CASSRGAWDTQYF. J is TRBJ2-3 and V is TRBV18; a possible D gene is TRBD2 (5 bases). Looked up from germline, CDR1 is KGHSH and CDR2 is LQKENI. This CDR3 comprises 13 residues. The V gene lost 4 bases and the J gene lost 6 bases, with 11 bases spanning the gap. The full variable domain, its missing parts supplied by reference TRBV18 and TRBJ2-3, is NAGVMQNPRHLVRRRGQEARLRCSPMKGHSHVYWYRQLPEEGLKFMVYLQKENIIDESGMPKERFSAEFPKEGPSILRIQQVVRGDSAAYFCASSRGAWDTQYFGPGTRLTVL.

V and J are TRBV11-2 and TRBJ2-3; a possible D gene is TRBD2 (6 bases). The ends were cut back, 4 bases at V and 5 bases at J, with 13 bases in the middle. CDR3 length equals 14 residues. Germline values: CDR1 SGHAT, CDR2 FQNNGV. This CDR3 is CASSSLTGVDTQYF. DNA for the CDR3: TGTGCCAGCAGCTCTCTGACGGGGGTAGATACGCAGTATTTT.

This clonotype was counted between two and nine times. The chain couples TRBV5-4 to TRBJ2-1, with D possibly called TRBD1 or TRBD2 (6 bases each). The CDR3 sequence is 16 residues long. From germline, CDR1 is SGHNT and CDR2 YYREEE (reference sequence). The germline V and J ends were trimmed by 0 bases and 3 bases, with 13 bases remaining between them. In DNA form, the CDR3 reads TGTGCCAGCAGCTTGGCCGGAGGGGGAATCTACAATGAGCAGTTCTTC. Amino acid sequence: CASSLAGGGIYNEQFF. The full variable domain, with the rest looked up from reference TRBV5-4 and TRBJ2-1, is ETGVTQSPTHLIKTRGQQVTLRCSSQSGHNTVSWYQQALGQGPQFIFQYYREEENGRGNFPPRFSGLQFPNYSSELNVNALELDDSALYLCASSLAGGGIYNEQFFGPGTRLTVL.

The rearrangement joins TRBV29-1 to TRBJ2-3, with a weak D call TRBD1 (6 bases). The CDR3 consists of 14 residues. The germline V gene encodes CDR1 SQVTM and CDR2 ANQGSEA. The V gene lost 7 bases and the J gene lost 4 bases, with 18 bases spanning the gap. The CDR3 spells CSAGTRDRADTQYF. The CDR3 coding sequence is TGCAGCGCCGGGACACGGGACCGCGCAGATACGCAGTATTTT.

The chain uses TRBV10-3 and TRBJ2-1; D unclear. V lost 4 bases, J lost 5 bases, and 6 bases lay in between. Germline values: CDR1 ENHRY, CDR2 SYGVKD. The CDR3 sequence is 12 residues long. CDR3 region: CAISAQNNEQFF. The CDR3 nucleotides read TGTGCCATCAGTGCCCAAAACAATGAGCAGTTCTTC.

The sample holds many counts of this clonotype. The CDR3 reads CASSPIQGGGANVLTF. CDR3 coding DNA: TGTGCCAGCTCACCGATCCAGGGCGGTGGGGCCAACGTCCTGACTTTC. The J gene is TRBJ2-6, the V gene TRBV18; TRBD1 might be the D (5 bases). There are 16 residues in the CDR3. V gave up 3 bases and J gave up 3 bases, with 12 bases separating them. Germline CDR1 and CDR2: KGHSH and LQKENI.